The sequence of this T cell receptor beta chain was determined in a study of monozygotic twins with inflammatory bowel disease. Study observations and caveats: It was in IBD patients that TCRbeta diversity (inverse Simpson) was lower than in healthy co-twins. The authors could not tell different T cell subtypes apart.

As to this clonotype: The target antigen is unknown.

cDNA was produced in eight separate reactions per sample. TCRdb reanalyzed the 5' RACE reads, giving one entry per CDR3 protein sequence and no DNA. This listing includes approximately 100,000 distinct CDR3 sequences. This CDR3 is built from 14 residues. CDR1 and CDR2 (germline): SGHTA, FQGNSA. The V gene is TRBV7-2, the J gene TRBJ2-1; TCRdb calls TRBD2, which cannot be checked without DNA. The receptor comes from a human donor with ulcerative colitis or Crohn's disease, or a healthy co-twin of an affected twin (not recorded which). The source material was blood. This CDR3 is CASSPSNWGNEQFF.